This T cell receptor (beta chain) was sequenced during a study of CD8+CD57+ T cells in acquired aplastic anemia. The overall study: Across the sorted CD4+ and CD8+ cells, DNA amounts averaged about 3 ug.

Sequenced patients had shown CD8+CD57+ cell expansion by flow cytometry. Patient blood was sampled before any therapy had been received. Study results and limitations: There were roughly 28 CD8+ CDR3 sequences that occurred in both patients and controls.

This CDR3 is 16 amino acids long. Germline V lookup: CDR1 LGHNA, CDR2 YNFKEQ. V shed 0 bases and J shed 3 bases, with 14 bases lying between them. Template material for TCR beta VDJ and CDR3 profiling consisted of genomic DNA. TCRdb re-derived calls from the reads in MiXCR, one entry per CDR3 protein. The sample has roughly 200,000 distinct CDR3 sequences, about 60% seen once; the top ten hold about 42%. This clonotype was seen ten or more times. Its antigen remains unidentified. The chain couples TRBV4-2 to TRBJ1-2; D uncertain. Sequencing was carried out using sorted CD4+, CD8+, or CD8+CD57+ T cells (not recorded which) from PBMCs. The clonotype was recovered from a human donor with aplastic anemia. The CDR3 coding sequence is TGTGCCAGCAGCCAAGATGACCAGGCGGAGGACTATGGCTACACCTTC. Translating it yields CASSQDDQAEDYGYTF.